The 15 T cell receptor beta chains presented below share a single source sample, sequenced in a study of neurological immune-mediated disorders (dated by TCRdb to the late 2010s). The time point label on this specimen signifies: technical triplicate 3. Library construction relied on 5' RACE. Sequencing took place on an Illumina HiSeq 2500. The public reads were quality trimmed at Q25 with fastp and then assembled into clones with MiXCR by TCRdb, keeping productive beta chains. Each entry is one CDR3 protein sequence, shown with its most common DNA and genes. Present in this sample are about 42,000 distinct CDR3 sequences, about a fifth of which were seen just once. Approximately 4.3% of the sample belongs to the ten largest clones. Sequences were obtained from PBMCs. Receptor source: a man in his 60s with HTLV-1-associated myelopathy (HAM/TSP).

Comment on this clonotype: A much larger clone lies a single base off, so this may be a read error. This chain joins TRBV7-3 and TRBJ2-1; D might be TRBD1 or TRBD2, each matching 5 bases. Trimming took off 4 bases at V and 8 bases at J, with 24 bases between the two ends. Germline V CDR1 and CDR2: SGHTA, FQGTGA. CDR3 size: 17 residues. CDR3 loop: CASSSSAALGQGDEQFF. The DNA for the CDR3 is TGTGCCAGCAGCTCCTCAGCGGCCTTAGGTCAAGGGGATGAGCAGTTCTTC.

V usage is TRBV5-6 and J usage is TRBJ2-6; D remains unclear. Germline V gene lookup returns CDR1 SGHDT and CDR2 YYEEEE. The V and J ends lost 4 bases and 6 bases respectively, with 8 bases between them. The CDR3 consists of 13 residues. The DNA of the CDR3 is TGTGCCAGCAGCCTTACCGTGGCCAACGTCCTGACTTTC. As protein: CASSLTVANVLTF.

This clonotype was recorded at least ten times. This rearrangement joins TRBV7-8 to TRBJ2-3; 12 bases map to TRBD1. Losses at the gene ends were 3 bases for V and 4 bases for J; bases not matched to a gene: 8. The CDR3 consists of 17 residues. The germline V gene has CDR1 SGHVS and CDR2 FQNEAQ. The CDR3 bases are TGTGCCAGCAGCTTTGGGACAGGGGGCCTGGGGGCAGATACGCAGTATTTT. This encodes CASSFGTGGLGADTQYF. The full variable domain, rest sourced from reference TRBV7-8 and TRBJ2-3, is GAGVSQSPRYKVAKRGQDVALRCDPISGHVSLFWYQQALGQGPEFLTYFQNEAQLDKSGLPSDRFFAERPEGSVSTLKIQRTQQEDSAVYLCASSFGTGGLGADTQYFGPGTRLTVL.

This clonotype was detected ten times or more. CDR3: CASSPMEDYFYNEQFF. The CDR3 DNA reads as TGTGCCAGCAGCCCTATGGAGGACTACTTTTACAATGAGCAGTTCTTC. This chain links TRBV5-8 with TRBJ2-1, with D possibly TRBD2 on 6 matching bases. V shed 4 bases and J shed 4 bases, with 18 bases lying between them. This CDR3 has 16 amino acids. The germline V gene has CDR1 SGHTS and CDR2 YDEGEE.

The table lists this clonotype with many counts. In nucleotides, the CDR3 is TGTGCCAGCAGCTTCTACCGGTTAACCTACGAGCAGTACTTC. It is translated as CASSFYRLTYEQYF. V is TRBV5-6 and J is TRBJ2-7; D is undetermined. The germline V gene encodes CDR1 SGHDT and CDR2 YYEEEE. CDR3 length: 14 amino acids. Between the trimmed V and J ends, which lost 2 bases and 2 bases, there was a span of 11 bases.

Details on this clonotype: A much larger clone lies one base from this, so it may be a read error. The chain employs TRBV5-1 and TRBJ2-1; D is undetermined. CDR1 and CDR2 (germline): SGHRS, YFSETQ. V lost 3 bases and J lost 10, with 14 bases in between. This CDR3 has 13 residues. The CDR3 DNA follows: TGCGCCAGCAGCTGGGAAAGTATCCCCGAGCAGTTCTTC. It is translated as CASSWESIPEQFF.

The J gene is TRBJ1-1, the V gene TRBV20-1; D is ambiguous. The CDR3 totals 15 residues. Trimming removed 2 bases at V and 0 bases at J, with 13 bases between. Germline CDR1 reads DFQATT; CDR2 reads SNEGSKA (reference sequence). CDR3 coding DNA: TGCAGTGCTAGATCAAGGGCAGGCTTGAACACTGAAGCTTTCTTT. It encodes CSARSRAGLNTEAFF.

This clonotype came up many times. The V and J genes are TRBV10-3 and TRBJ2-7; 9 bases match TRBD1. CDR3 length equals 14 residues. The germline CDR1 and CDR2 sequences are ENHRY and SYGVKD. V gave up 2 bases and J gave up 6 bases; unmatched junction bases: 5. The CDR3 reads CAISEADRGSEQYF. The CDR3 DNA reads TGTGCCATCAGTGAGGCGGACAGGGGAAGCGAGCAGTACTTC.

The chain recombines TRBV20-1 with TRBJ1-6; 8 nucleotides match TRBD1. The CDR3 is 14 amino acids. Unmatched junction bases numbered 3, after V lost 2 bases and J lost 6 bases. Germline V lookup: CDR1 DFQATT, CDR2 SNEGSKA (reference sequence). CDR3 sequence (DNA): TGCAGTGCTAGACAGGGGGCGGGTAATTCACCCCTCCACTTT. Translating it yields CSARQGAGNSPLHF.

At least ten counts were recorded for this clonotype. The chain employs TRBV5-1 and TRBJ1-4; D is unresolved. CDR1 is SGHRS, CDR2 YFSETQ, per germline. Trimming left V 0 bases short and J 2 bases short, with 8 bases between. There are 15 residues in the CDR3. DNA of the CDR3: TGCGCCAGCAGCTTGGTTCGAGGGACTAATGAAAAACTGTTTTTT. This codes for CASSLVRGTNEKLFF.

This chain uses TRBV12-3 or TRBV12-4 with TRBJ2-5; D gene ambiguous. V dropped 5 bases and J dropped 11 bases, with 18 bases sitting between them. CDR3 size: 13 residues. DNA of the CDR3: TGTGCCAGCAGTCCCTCTGGTCTTCAAACTCAGTACTTC. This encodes CASSPSGLQTQYF.

CDR3 amino acids: CASSPSRDVYEQYF. As DNA, the CDR3 is TGTGCCAGCAGCCCAAGTCGGGACGTCTACGAGCAGTACTTC. The V and J genes are TRBV7-9 and TRBJ2-7; D tentatively reads TRBD1 or TRBD2 (5 bases each). With 5 bases removed from V and 3 bases from J, the gap between germline ends came to 14 bases. The germline V gene encodes CDR1 SEHNR and CDR2 FQNEAQ (reference sequence). The CDR3 consists of 14 residues.

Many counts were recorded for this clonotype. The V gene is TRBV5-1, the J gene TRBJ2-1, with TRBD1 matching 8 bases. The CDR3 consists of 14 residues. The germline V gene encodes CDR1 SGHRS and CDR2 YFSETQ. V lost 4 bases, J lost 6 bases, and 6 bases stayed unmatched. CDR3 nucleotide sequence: TGCGCCAGCAGCCCTCGACAGGGGCGCAATGAGCAGTTCTTC. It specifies CASSPRQGRNEQFF.

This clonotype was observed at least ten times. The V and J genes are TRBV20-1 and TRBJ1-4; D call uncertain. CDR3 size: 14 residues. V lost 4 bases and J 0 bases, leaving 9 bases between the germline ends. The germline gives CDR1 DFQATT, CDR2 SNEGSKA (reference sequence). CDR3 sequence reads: CSAKGGTTNEKLFF. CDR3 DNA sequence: TGCAGTGCTAAGGGAGGGACAACTAATGAAAAACTGTTTTTT.

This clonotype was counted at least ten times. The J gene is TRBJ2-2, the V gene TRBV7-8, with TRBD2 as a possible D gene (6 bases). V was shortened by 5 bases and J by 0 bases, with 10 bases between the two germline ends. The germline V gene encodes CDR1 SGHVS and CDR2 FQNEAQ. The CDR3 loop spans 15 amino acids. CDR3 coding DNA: TGTGCCAGCAGCCATAAGCGGGCGAACACCGGGGAGCTGTTTTTT. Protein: CASSHKRANTGELFF.